The 21 T cell receptor beta chains presented below share a single source sample, sequenced in a study of Graves' ophthalmopathy and Graves' hyperthyroidism. Scientists amplified the TCR beta CDR3 regions from RNA transcripts. The workflow started with a first-round RT-PCR run with HTBI primers and then moved on to a second-round multiplex PCR. TCRdb independently ran MiXCR on the multiplex PCR reads; one entry per CDR3 protein. Of hundreds of thousands of distinct CDR3 sequences detected, over 40% appear once; the ten largest clones hold over 2.5%. The material sequenced was peripheral blood. These receptors were taken from an adult man with Graves' ophthalmopathy.

The sample holds many counts of this clonotype. V gene TRBV19 combines with J gene TRBJ1-3, with 7 bases lining up with TRBD1. The CDR3 runs to 16 residues. Trimming cost V 6 bases and J 0 bases; bases outside gene matches: 8. Per the germline V gene, CDR1 is LNHDA and CDR2 is SQIVND (reference sequence). In DNA form, the CDR3 reads TGTGCCAGTAGCCGAGACAGGGCCAGCTCTGGAAACACCATATATTTT. Protein: CASSRDRASSGNTIYF.

This clonotype was recorded a few times. CDR3 region: CASSQWEGAEAFF. CDR3 nucleotide sequence: TGTGCCAGCAGCCAATGGGAGGGGGCTGAAGCTTTCTTT. V and J are TRBV14 and TRBJ1-1, with a weak D call TRBD1 (6 bases). CDR1 and CDR2 (germline): SGHDN, FVKESK. V was clipped by 2 bases and J by 6 bases, with 10 bases between them. The CDR3 runs 13 residues.

About this clonotype: Just one base apart from a much larger clone, this may be a read error. This chain joins TRBV19 and TRBJ2-2; unclear D gene. The CDR3 is 15 amino acids. Germline CDR1 is LNHDA and CDR2 is SQIVND (reference sequence). For the CDR3, the DNA is TGTGCCGGTAGTATAGTGGGCGCGCGCACCGGGGAGCTGTTTTTT. This gives the protein CAGSIVGARTGELFF.

This clonotype was seen repeatedly, ten times or more. The gene calls are TRBV5-1 and TRBJ2-5, with 9 bases that match TRBD1. V shed 0 bases and J 5 bases; nucleotides not matched to a gene: 2. CDR1 is SGHRS and CDR2 is YFSETQ in the germline V gene. There are 14 residues in the CDR3. The CDR3 sequence: CASSLGTGDETQYF. CDR3 nucleotides: TGCGCCAGCAGCTTGGGGACAGGGGACGAGACCCAGTACTTC.

As concerns this clonotype: A much larger clone lies a single base off, so this may be a read error. The J gene is TRBJ1-6, the V gene TRBV14; TRBD1 agrees at 7 bases. Germline CDR1 and CDR2: SGHDN and FVKESK. V lost 0 bases and J lost 6; bases outside the gene matches: 11. This CDR3 contains 18 residues. CDR3 residues: CASSQDTHLTGANSPLHF. CDR3 nucleotide sequence: TGTGCCAGCAGCCAAGATACCCATCTTACAGGGGCTAATTCACCCCTCCACTTT.

There are many counts of this clonotype. V is TRBV2 and J is TRBJ2-6; the D gene is possibly TRBD1 (6 bases). Trimming removed 5 bases from V and 4 bases from J, with 12 bases in between. The germline gives CDR1 SNHLY, CDR2 FYNNEI. The CDR3 sequence is 15 residues long. CDR3 DNA: TGTGCCAGCAGTCCACAGGGAGACGGGGCCAACGTCCTGACTTTC. Translated, it gives CASSPQGDGANVLTF.

With regard to this clonotype: A junction end diverges from the germline sequence, so it may reflect a read error. This chain joins TRBV5-1 and TRBJ2-7, with D possibly being TRBD2 (6 bases). From germline, CDR1 is SGHRS and CDR2 YFSETQ. The CDR3 has 14 amino acids. Written as DNA, the CDR3 is TGCGCCAGCAGTGGGGGGACTCACCTCTTTGAGCAGCACTTC. It translates to CASSGGTHLFEQHF.

This clonotype was recorded at least ten times. This chain links TRBV2 with TRBJ2-5; 10 bases align to TRBD2. This CDR3 contains 15 residues. J lost 2 bases, V lost 6 bases, and 6 bases had no gene match. Per the germline V gene, CDR1 is SNHLY and CDR2 is FYNNEI. The CDR3 DNA reads as TGTGCCAGCAGCCTTAGCGGGAGGACTCAAGAGACCCAGTACTTC. Translating gives CASSLSGRTQETQYF.

This clonotype was seen at least ten times. The chain is built from TRBV2 and TRBJ2-7, with unresolved D. The CDR3 totals 12 residues. Per germline, CDR1 SNHLY and CDR2 FYNNEI. Trimming pared 2 bases from V and 7 bases from J, leaving 9 bases between. CDR3 DNA sequence: TGTGCCAGCAGTGAAATACGGCTAGAGCAGTACTTC. Translating it yields CASSEIRLEQYF.

This clonotype came up many times. The V call is TRBV10-2, the J call TRBJ1-2; 7 bases agree with TRBD1. Trimming at V came to 6 bases and at J to 2 bases, leaving 9 bases not matched to a gene. The CDR3 is 15 residues long. Germline CDR1 is WSHSY and CDR2 is SAAADI. CDR3 DNA: TGCGCCAGCAGCGACCGGTCGACAGGGAACTATGGCTACACCTTC. Protein product: CASSDRSTGNYGYTF.

Notes on this clonotype: A read error may be the cause here, since a much bigger clone is one base away. The V gene is TRBV2, the J gene TRBJ1-5; D gene ambiguous. This CDR3 has 15 amino acids. Germline V gene lookup returns CDR1 SNHLY and CDR2 FYNNEI. The CDR3 DNA is TGTGCCATCAGTACCCCCAGCGAGGGCAATCAGCCCCAGCATTTT. Translated: CAISTPSEGNQPQHF.

The gene calls are TRBV24-1 and TRBJ2-5; 7 positions match TRBD2. The end of the DNA is better explained by TRBJ2-7, so the J call may be wrong. The CDR3 runs 14 residues. CDR1 and CDR2 from the germline V gene are KGHDR and SFDVKD. The CDR3 DNA sequence: TGTGTTAGCTCAGTGCGGGAGAAGAACGCCGAGCAGTACTTC. As protein: CVSSVREKNAEQYF.

The CDR3 loop is CASSLEGGHYEHF. For the CDR3, the DNA is TGTGCCAGCAGCTTAGAGGGGGGGCATTACGAGCATTTT. This sequence joins TRBV11-2 and TRBJ1-5; perhaps TRBD1 as D (6 bases). This CDR3 contains 13 residues. The V and J ends lost 0 bases and 14 bases respectively, with 14 bases between them. Per the germline V gene, CDR1 is SGHAT and CDR2 is FQNNGV.

In this sample, this clonotype turned up a few times. The chain recombines TRBV30 with TRBJ1-4, with a tentative D call TRBD1 (6 bases). The CDR3 covers 14 residues. Germline V gene data show CDR1 as GTSNPN and CDR2 as SVGIG (reference sequence). V lost 3 bases to trimming and J lost 2 bases, with 10 bases between them. The chain's CDR3 is CAWSGQWTNEKLFF. CDR3 in DNA: TGTGCCTGGAGCGGACAGTGGACTAATGAAAAACTGTTTTTT.

This chain joins TRBV9 and TRBJ2-2; D remains ambiguous. CDR1 and CDR2 from the germline V gene are SGDLS and YYNGEE. This CDR3 spans 13 amino acids. V lost 4 bases and J 4 bases, leaving 8 bases between the germline ends. Here the CDR3 DNA reads TGTGCCAGCAGCCAAGGCGTCACCGGGGAGCTGTTTTTT. This sequence encodes CASSQGVTGELFF. Drawing the rest from reference TRBV9 and TRBJ2-2, the complete variable domain is DSGVTQTPKHLITATGQRVTLRCSPRSGDLSVYWYQQSLDQGLQFLIQYYNGEERAKGNILERFSAQQFPDLHSELNLSSLELGDSALYFCASSQGVTGELFFGEGSRLTVL.

The chain couples TRBV9 to TRBJ1-6; 7 bases align to TRBD1. CDR3 length equals 16 residues. Germline V gives CDR1 SGDLS, CDR2 YYNGEE. V trimming: 4 bases; J trimming: 7 bases; junction bases outside the gene matches: 11. CDR3 coding DNA: TGTGCCAGCAGCCCTGCGCCCGGGACAGAGAATTCACCCCTCCACTTT. Residues: CASSPAPGTENSPLHF.

As regards this clonotype: An end of the junction does not agree with germline; a read error may underlie this. The V gene is TRBV14, the J gene TRBJ1-4; TRBD1 matches at 10 bases. CDR1 and CDR2 from the germline V gene are SGHDN and FVKESK. This CDR3 is built from 15 residues. The CDR3 region is CASSKDRGHNEKLFF. The CDR3 DNA sequence: TGTGCCAGCAGCAAAGACAGGGGGCATAATGAAAAACTGTTTTTT.

The table lists this clonotype with many counts. CDR3 protein: CASSAGQGVRLEQYF. The CDR3 DNA follows: TGTGCCAGCAGCGCGGGACAGGGGGTCCGTCTCGAGCAGTACTTC. This chain uses TRBV2 with TRBJ2-7; 11 bases agree with TRBD1. CDR1 and CDR2 (germline): SNHLY, FYNNEI. Losses at the gene ends were 6 bases for V and 6 bases for J; bases not matched to a gene: 10. The CDR3 covers 15 residues. Looking up the rest from reference TRBV2 and TRBJ2-7 gives the full variable domain: EPEVTQTPSHQVTQMGQEVILRCVPISNHLYFYWYRQILGQKVEFLVSFYNNEISEKSEIFDDQFSVERPDGSNFTLKIRSTKLEDSAMYFCASSAGQGVRLEQYFGPGTRLTVT.

This clonotype was found many times. The V and J genes are TRBV13 and TRBJ2-5; 7 bases are a match to TRBD1. This CDR3 region has 16 residues. Germline trimming cut 7 bases from V and 0 bases from J; bases unmatched to any gene: 11. The germline V gene has CDR1 PRHDT and CDR2 FYEKMQ (reference sequence). The CDR3 DNA reads as TGTGCCAGCACCCTGAGACAGGGCTCGTACCAAGAGACCCAGTACTTC. It is translated as CASTLRQGSYQETQYF.

In this sample, this clonotype turned up once. This sequence may be a read error, since a much larger clone differs from it by one base. The V gene is TRBV2, the J gene TRBJ1-1; TRBD1 matches at 7 bases. Unmatched junction bases numbered 10, after V lost 7 bases and J lost 5 bases. The CDR3 contains 14 residues. Germline CDR1 and CDR2: SNHLY and FYNNEI. This chain's CDR3 is CASTFRGRGTEAFF. The CDR3 nucleotides read TGTGCCAGCACTTTTAGGGGGCGGGGGACTGAAGCTTTCTTT.

Many counts were recorded for this clonotype. The chain employs TRBV7-6 and TRBJ1-1, with a possible D match to TRBD1 (6 bases). Germline loops: CDR1 SGHVS, CDR2 FNYEAQ. V lost 2 bases, J lost 4 bases, and 17 bases lay in between. The CDR3 loop spans 16 amino acids. CDR3 region: CASSLRPGQRRTEAFF. In DNA, the CDR3 is TGTGCCAGCAGCTTAAGACCCGGACAGCGGCGCACTGAAGCTTTCTTT.